These T cell receptor beta chains were read from a single sample in a study of Ad26.COV2.S vaccination and SARS-CoV-2 variants. Using immunoSEQ multiplex PCR, the repertoire was profiled, and TCRdb retains in-frame clones only, with some absent. The table lists about 480,000 clones, roughly 85% of them singletons. The specimen comprised peripheral blood, sampled in a trial of Ad26.COV2.S vaccine versus placebo. These TCRs come from a person aged 18-60 years who received the Ad26.COV2.S COVID-19 vaccine or a placebo. CDR3s include the opening cysteine and the closing phenylalanine or tryptophan. The D gene is left open where the match is weak. The size field is filled for only some rows; it gives once, few, many or a size class.

>TRBV11-1|.|TRBJ1-1|.
TGTGCCAGCAGCCCCGCCCCGGTAGAGCTTGTCACTGAAGCTTTCTTT
CASSPAPVELVTEAFF
>TRBV6-6|TRBD1|TRBJ1-5|.
TGTGCCAGCATTTTCCGACAGGGGGGTCAGCCCCAGCATTTT
CASIFRQGGQPQHF
>TRBV4-2|.|TRBJ1-6|.
TGTGCCAGCAGCCAAGAAAGGGTAGTTTCACCCCTCCACTTT
CASSQERVVSPLHF
>TRBV30|TRBD1|TRBJ1-1|few
TGTGCCTGGAGGGACAGGGTTACTGAAGCTTTCTTT
CAWRDRVTEAFF
>TRBV5-1|.|TRBJ2-3|.
TGCGCCAGCAGCCCGGGTCTATTAACAGATACGCAGTATTTT
CASSPGLLTDTQYF
>TRBV3-1/TRBV3-2|TRBD1|TRBJ1-5|once
TGTGCCAGCAGCCAAGGACAGGGTTATCAGCCCCAGCATTTT
CASSQGQGYQPQHF
>TRBV6-6|.|TRBJ2-7|.
TGTGCCAGCAGTTACCCTACAGGGAGGACCTACGAGCAGTACTTC
CASSYPTGRTYEQYF
>TRBV7-8|TRBD1|TRBJ1-6|.
TGTGCCAGCAGCTTAGCGCCAGGGGGCTCCTCACCCCTCCACTTT
CASSLAPGGSSPLHF
>TRBV11-3|.|TRBJ2-1|once
TGTGCCAGCAGCTTTGGGCAGGGATACAATGAGCAGTTCTTC
CASSFGQGYNEQFF
>TRBV4-3|.|TRBJ2-1|.
TGCGCCAGCAGCCAAGAGCTGGCAGGGTGGAGTAATGAGCAGTTCTTC
CASSQELAGWSNEQFF
>TRBV5-4|.|TRBJ2-5|.
TGTGCCAGCAGCCCCCACGGGGTAGCGGAGGCCGCCAAAGAGACCCAGTACTTC
CASSPHGVAEAAKETQYF
>TRBV30|.|TRBJ2-7|.
TGTGCCTGGAGTATTCTGGGAGCAAGGGAGCAGTACTTC
CAWSILGAREQYF
>TRBV12-3/TRBV12-4|.|TRBJ2-3|.
TGTGCCAGCAGGTCACCCCGAGGGCATACGCAGTATTTT
CASRSPRGHTQYF
>TRBV12-3/TRBV12-4|.|TRBJ2-7|.
TGTGCCAGCGGGGGACTTCCCTCCTACGAGCAGTACTTC
CASGGLPSYEQYF
>TRBV4-2|.|TRBJ1-5|few
TGTGCCAGCAGCAAGGCCCAAGAGTTCTCCCTCGTTAATCAGCCCCAGCATTTT
CASSKAQEFSLVNQPQHF
>TRBV6-4|.|TRBJ1-5|.
TGTGCCAGCAGTGACTCGATCCGGAAGGGGCCCGTTTCGGGTCAGCCCCAGCATTTT
CASSDSIRKGPVSGQPQHF
>TRBV7-2|.|TRBJ2-5|.
TGTGCCAGCAGCTTAATCAAGACCCAGTACTTC
CASSLIKTQYF
>TRBV5-1|.|TRBJ2-7|.
TGCGCCAGCAGCTTGGAGGCGGCGACAGGCGAGCAGTACTTC
CASSLEAATGEQYF
>TRBV24-1|.|TRBJ2-3|.
TGTGCCACCAGTGATCCAACCCCAAGGGGGGCGCAGTATTTT
CATSDPTPRGAQYF
>TRBV28|.|TRBJ2-7|once
TGTGCCAGCAGTTTGGGAACAACGGGAGTTTTCTACGAGCAGTACTTC
CASSLGTTGVFYEQYF
>TRBV4-3|.|TRBJ2-2|.
TGCGCCAGCAGCCAAGAGTGGGCTTTCCCCGGGGAGCTGTTTTTT
CASSQEWAFPGELFF
>TRBV6-6|TRBD1|TRBJ1-2|.
TGTGCCAGCAAGTCTACAGCCATCCAGGGGGGTGGCTACACCTTC
CASKSTAIQGGGYTF
>TRBV9|.|TRBJ1-1|.
TGTGCCAGCAGCGTAGACGGGAATGAAGCTTTCTTT
CASSVDGNEAFF
>TRBV14|.|TRBJ2-1|.
TGTGCCAGCAGCCAAGTGGGACTGATTGAGCAGTTCTTC
CASSQVGLIEQFF
>TRBV7-2|TRBD1|TRBJ1-3|.
TGTGCCAGCAGCCCATGGACAGGGACAGACACCTCTGGAAACACCATATATTTT
CASSPWTGTDTSGNTIYF
>TRBV29-1|.|TRBJ1-1|once
TGCAGCGTTTACAGGCCCCTGAACACTGAAGCTTTCTTT
CSVYRPLNTEAFF
>TRBV24-1|.|TRBJ2-1|.
TGTGCCACCAGTGACCCCCTCAATCCGGGGCAAGAATTGGATGAGCAGTTCTTC
CATSDPLNPGQELDEQFF
>TRBV12-5|.|TRBJ2-1|once
TGTGCTAGTGGTGAAGATTACCTCAATGAGCAGTTCTTC
CASGEDYLNEQFF
>TRBV7-8|TRBD2|TRBJ2-2|once
TGTGCCAGCAGCTCCCCGGTAGCGGGAGGATTCCGCACCGGGGAGCTGTTTTTT
CASSSPVAGGFRTGELFF
>TRBV28|.|TRBJ1-2|.
TGTGCCAGCAGAGCCGGACGACAAGGTGGCTACACCTTC
CASRAGRQGGYTF
>TRBV30|TRBD2|TRBJ2-5|.
TGTGCCTGGAGTCAACTAGCGGGGCTCGTAGAGACCCAGTACTTC
CAWSQLAGLVETQYF
>TRBV11-3|.|TRBJ1-4|.
TGTGCCAGCAGCTCGCAGGGGAGGTTAGCAACTAATGAAAAACTGTTTTTT
CASSSQGRLATNEKLFF